Listed below are T cell receptor beta chains from one sample, sequenced in a study of beta chain features in type 1 diabetes. Assay: immunoSEQ multiplex PCR; the TCRdb copy retains only in-frame clones and omits some. The sample shows under 20,000 clones, more than 60% of them seen only once. The source material was Tregs from blood. These receptors came from a man under 40 with type 1 diabetes. CDR3s include the opening cysteine and the closing phenylalanine or tryptophan. Fields, in order: J gene, V gene, clone size, D gene, CDR3 DNA, CDR3 protein. D genes are given only for firm matches. Size is omitted from some rows. Given values are once, few, many or a class for expanded clones.

J gene: TRBJ2-1; V gene: TRBV6-5; clone size: -; D gene: -; CDR3 DNA: TGTGCCAGCAGGAGGACGGGAAATGAGCAGTTCTTC; CDR3 protein: CASRRTGNEQFF
J gene: TRBJ2-2; V gene: TRBV7-9; clone size: -; D gene: TRBD2; CDR3 DNA: TGTGCCAGCAGCTCCGGGACTAGCGGTAACACCGGGGAGCTGTTTTTT; CDR3 protein: CASSSGTSGNTGELFF
J gene: TRBJ2-4; V gene: TRBV11-2; clone size: few; D gene: -; CDR3 DNA: TGTGCCAGCAGCTTAGAGGGAGCCCACAAAAACATTCAGTACTTC; CDR3 protein: CASSLEGAHKNIQYF
J gene: TRBJ2-2; V gene: TRBV5-1; clone size: -; D gene: -; CDR3 DNA: TGCGCCAGCAGCTTGGCCGGTACGGGCACCGGGGAGCTGTTTTTT; CDR3 protein: CASSLAGTGTGELFF
J gene: TRBJ1-5; V gene: TRBV25-1; clone size: -; D gene: -; CDR3 DNA: TGTGCCAGCAGTGAATCTCGGGGGGATAGTCAGCCCCAGCATTTT; CDR3 protein: CASSESRGDSQPQHF
J gene: TRBJ2-7; V gene: TRBV6-5; clone size: -; D gene: TRBD2; CDR3 DNA: TGTGCCAGCAGTTGGGGACTAGCGGGCTCCTACGAGCAGTACTTC; CDR3 protein: CASSWGLAGSYEQYF
J gene: TRBJ2-1; V gene: TRBV5-1; clone size: -; D gene: TRBD1; CDR3 DNA: TGCGCCAGCAGACCGGGACAGTACAATGAGCAGTTCTTC; CDR3 protein: CASRPGQYNEQFF
J gene: TRBJ1-1; V gene: TRBV20-1; clone size: -; D gene: -; CDR3 DNA: TGCAGTGCTAGTGACGGAGGAGAAGCTTTCTTT; CDR3 protein: CSASDGGEAFF
J gene: TRBJ1-1; V gene: TRBV4-1; clone size: -; D gene: -; CDR3 DNA: TGCGCCAGCAGCCAGCCGGGACACGGGAACACTGAAGCTTTCTTT; CDR3 protein: CASSQPGHGNTEAFF
J gene: TRBJ1-2; V gene: TRBV18; clone size: -; D gene: -; CDR3 DNA: TGTGCCAGCTCACCAGCTGGGGGGATTTACTATGGCTACACCTTC; CDR3 protein: CASSPAGGIYYGYTF
J gene: TRBJ1-1; V gene: TRBV2; clone size: few; D gene: TRBD1; CDR3 DNA: TGTGCCAGCAGTGGAGCAGGGGGAAGTACTGAAGCTTTCTTT; CDR3 protein: CASSGAGGSTEAFF
J gene: TRBJ1-2; V gene: TRBV19; clone size: -; D gene: -; CDR3 DNA: TGTGCCAGTAGACAAACAGGGACGGGGAACTATGGCTACACCTTC; CDR3 protein: CASRQTGTGNYGYTF
J gene: TRBJ2-7; V gene: TRBV29-1; clone size: -; D gene: TRBD1; CDR3 DNA: TGCAGCGTTGGGGGACAGGCCTACGAGCAGTACTTC; CDR3 protein: CSVGGQAYEQYF
J gene: TRBJ2-7; V gene: TRBV9; clone size: few; D gene: TRBD2; CDR3 DNA: TGTGCCAGCAGCCCTGGGACTAGCGGGAACAAGCAGTACTTC; CDR3 protein: CASSPGTSGNKQYF
J gene: TRBJ1-1; V gene: TRBV5-1; clone size: -; D gene: TRBD1; CDR3 DNA: TGCGCCAGCAGCTTGAGACAGGGGGCTGGCACTGAAGCTTTCTTT; CDR3 protein: CASSLRQGAGTEAFF
J gene: TRBJ2-5; V gene: TRBV5-4; clone size: -; D gene: TRBD1; CDR3 DNA: TGTGCCAGCAGCGCGGACAGGAGTCCGAGGGAGACCCAGTACTTC; CDR3 protein: CASSADRSPRETQYF
J gene: TRBJ1-2; V gene: TRBV5-4; clone size: -; D gene: -; CDR3 DNA: TGTGCCAGCAGCGAGAACTATGGCTACACCTTC; CDR3 protein: CASSENYGYTF
J gene: TRBJ1-1; V gene: TRBV19; clone size: -; D gene: TRBD1; CDR3 DNA: TGTGCCAGTAGTGCTCCGGGACAGGGAGCTGAAGCTTTCTTT; CDR3 protein: CASSAPGQGAEAFF
J gene: TRBJ1-5; V gene: TRBV7-8; clone size: -; D gene: -; CDR3 DNA: TGTGCCAGCAGCGGCGGCGATAGCAATCAGCCCCAGCATTTT; CDR3 protein: CASSGGDSNQPQHF
J gene: TRBJ2-6; V gene: TRBV7-8; clone size: -; D gene: -; CDR3 DNA: TGTGCCAGCAGCTTGGTAGCTGGGGCCAACGTCCTGACTTTC; CDR3 protein: CASSLVAGANVLTF
J gene: TRBJ2-7; V gene: TRBV13; clone size: -; D gene: -; CDR3 DNA: TGTGCCAGCAGCTCGTTGACAGGTAGTCGCGAGCAGTACTTC; CDR3 protein: CASSSLTGSREQYF
J gene: TRBJ1-1; V gene: TRBV6-5; clone size: -; D gene: TRBD1; CDR3 DNA: TGTGCCAGCAGACGGACAGGGGGGACTGAAGCTTTCTTT; CDR3 protein: CASRRTGGTEAFF
J gene: TRBJ2-5; V gene: TRBV7-8; clone size: once; D gene: -; CDR3 DNA: TGTGCCAGCAGCCCCTTCCCAGATGACTTC; CDR3 protein: CASSPFPDDF
J gene: TRBJ2-1; V gene: TRBV12-5; clone size: -; D gene: TRBD2; CDR3 DNA: TGTGCTAGTGGACTCTCTAGCGGGGGGGCCGTGATCAATGAGCAGTTCTTC; CDR3 protein: CASGLSSGGAVINEQFF